These 19 T cell receptor beta chains share one sample of origin, sequenced in a study of early stage breast cancer tumors. Profiled with immunoSEQ multiplex PCR; TCRdb holds only in-frame clones, not every one. The table lists about 50,000 clones, more than 70% of them singletons, with 3.4% in the top ten. The specimen was blood. The receptors were gathered from a person in their 40s with breast cancer.

The chain links TRBV19 to TRBJ1-2; 8 nucleotides line up with TRBD1. Unmatched junction bases numbered 12, after V lost 9 bases and J lost 6 bases. This CDR3 is 14 amino acids long. The V gene's germline CDR1 is LNHDA and CDR2 SQIVND (reference sequence). DNA of the CDR3: TGTGCCAGCAATGGGGACAGGCTCGGAAATGGCTACACCTTC. Encoded protein: CASNGDRLGNGYTF. Full variable domain (outside the CDR3, taken from reference TRBV19 and TRBJ1-2): DGGITQSPKYLFRKEGQNVTLSCEQNLNHDAMYWYRQDPGQGLRLIYYSQIVNDFQKGDIAEGYSVSREKKESFPLTVTSAQKNPTAFYLCASNGDRLGNGYTFGSGTRLTVV.

J is TRBJ2-1 and V is TRBV28; 10 nucleotides match TRBD2. This CDR3 region has 17 residues. V was pared by 6 bases and J by 10 bases, with 18 bases of the junction left unmatched. From germline, CDR1 is MDHEN and CDR2 SYDVKM. The CDR3 region has the DNA TGTGCCAGCAGGAGGGGAACTAGCGGGAAGGTCCCCCAGGAGCAGTTCTTC. Translated: CASRRGTSGKVPQEQFF.

This clone was seen just once. The chain recombines TRBV5-4 with TRBJ1-2; D is unresolved. With 4 bases removed from V and 4 bases from J, the gap between germline ends came to 14 bases. Per germline, CDR1 SGHNT and CDR2 YYREEE (reference sequence). The CDR3 extends over 14 amino acids. In nucleotides, the CDR3 is TGTGCCAGCAGCCGATCGGCGCAGCCCTATGGCTACACCTTC. This sequence encodes CASSRSAQPYGYTF.

This rearrangement joins TRBV5-1 to TRBJ2-6; 8 bases match TRBD1. V shed 3 bases, J shed 3 bases, and the junction held 5 bases outside the gene matches. The germline CDR1 and CDR2 sequences are SGHRS and YFSETQ. This CDR3 contains 16 residues. The CDR3 here is CASSSTGVGGANVLTF. The CDR3 region has the DNA TGCGCCAGCAGCTCGACAGGGGTTGGTGGGGCCAACGTCCTGACTTTC.

The genes are TRBV10-2 and TRBJ2-1; 15 nucleotides agree with TRBD2. From germline, CDR1 is WSHSY and CDR2 SAAADI. The CDR3 spans 18 residues. J gave up 5 bases and V 0 bases, and 5 bases lay outside the gene matches. CDR3 sequence (DNA): TGCGCCAGCAGTGAGTCAGGACTAGCGGGAGGGGATAACAATGAGCAGTTCTTC. It encodes CASSESGLAGGDNNEQFF.

The gene calls are TRBV20-1 and TRBJ2-3; no clear D. The germline V gene has CDR1 DFQATT and CDR2 SNEGSKA (reference sequence). The CDR3 has 11 amino acids. V lost 6 bases, J lost 6 bases, and 10 bases lay in between. The CDR3, as DNA: TGCAGTGCACCCTCAGTGGATACGCAGTATTTT. Its translation: CSAPSVDTQYF.

The chain combines TRBV5-4 with TRBJ2-3; TRBD1 is a possible D gene (5 bases). The CDR3 runs to 15 residues. From germline, CDR1 is SGHNT and CDR2 YYREEE (reference sequence). Between the trimmed V and J ends, which lost 1 base and 3 bases, there was a span of 12 bases. The CDR3 region has the DNA TGTGCCAGCAGCTTGTTACAGGAGAGGACAGATACGCAGTATTTT. Amino acids: CASSLLQERTDTQYF.

The chain couples TRBV10-2 to TRBJ1-1; 8 bases fit TRBD1. This CDR3 is built from 14 residues. Unmatched junction bases numbered 4, after V lost 6 bases and J lost 1 base. Germline CDR1 reads WSHSY; CDR2 reads SAAADI. The DNA for the CDR3 is TGCGCCAGCAGGAACGACAGGGGGAACACTGAAGCTTTCTTT. Its protein product is CASRNDRGNTEAFF.

The chain carries TRBV11-3 and TRBJ2-4; TRBD2 matches at 9 bases. The trim removed 0 bases at V and 7 bases at J, leaving 4 bases unmatched. Germline-derived CDR1 and CDR2 are SGHNT and YENEEA. The CDR3 covers 15 residues. The CDR3 DNA sequence: TGTGCCAGCAGCTTAGAAGGCGGGAGGGCCAACATTCAGTACTTC. Translated, it gives CASSLEGGRANIQYF.

The chain combines TRBV5-1 with TRBJ2-3; D is uncertain. Germline CDR1 reads SGHRS; CDR2 reads YFSETQ. V was cut by 3 bases and J by 4 bases, with 9 bases left in between. This CDR3 comprises 13 residues. This CDR3 is CASSYFSADTQYF. The DNA for the CDR3 is TGCGCCAGCAGCTATTTTAGTGCAGATACGCAGTATTTT. Supplemented by reference TRBV5-1 and TRBJ2-3, the full variable domain reads KAGVTQTPRYLIKTRGQQVTLSCSPISGHRSVSWYQQTPGQGLQFLFEYFSETQRNKGNFPGRFSGRQFSNSRSEMNVSTLELGDSALYLCASSYFSADTQYFGPGTRLTVL.

This clone was detected only a few times. V is TRBV6-1 and J is TRBJ1-5, with D possibly being TRBD1 (5 bases). V lost 2 bases and J 4 bases, leaving 12 bases between the germline ends. This CDR3 is built from 15 residues. Germline V gene sequence: CDR1 MNHNS, CDR2 SASEGT. CDR3 DNA sequence: TGTGCCAGCAGTGAAATCGGGGGTATGAATCAGCCCCAGCATTTT. Translated, it gives CASSEIGGMNQPQHF.

This clone was seen more than once but under ten times. The chain is built from TRBV11-2 and TRBJ1-1; D may be TRBD1 (6 bases). The V end lost 6 bases, the J end lost 4 bases, and 9 bases lay between the germline ends. Germline CDR1 and CDR2: SGHAT and FQNNGV. The CDR3 covers 12 residues. The CDR3 region is CASSQGTTEAFF. CDR3 nucleotides: TGTGCCAGCAGTCAGGGGACCACTGAAGCTTTCTTT.

The genes are TRBV19 and TRBJ1-2; D is ambiguous. The CDR3 is made up of 18 amino acids. CDR1 and CDR2 from the germline V gene are LNHDA and SQIVND (reference sequence). Trimming took off 1 base at V and 6 bases at J, with 24 bases between the two ends. CDR3 protein: CASSIATGWDGDADGYTF. In DNA, the CDR3 is TGTGCCAGTAGTATAGCAACGGGTTGGGATGGGGATGCGGATGGCTACACCTTC.

The gene calls are TRBV30 and TRBJ2-5; TRBD1 aligns across 7 bases. The CDR3 has 12 amino acids. Germline V gene lookup returns CDR1 GTSNPN and CDR2 SVGIG (reference sequence). V shed 7 bases, J shed 9 bases, and the junction held 11 bases outside the gene matches. CDR3 sequence reads: CASSGQSLAQYF. The CDR3 bases are TGTGCCTCCTCGGGACAGTCGTTGGCCCAGTACTTC.

The V call is TRBV5-6, the J call TRBJ2-5; 7 bases align to TRBD2. There are 15 residues in the CDR3. Trimming at V came to 1 base and at J to 3 bases, leaving 6 bases not matched to a gene. CDR1 is SGHDT, CDR2 YYEEEE, per germline. The CDR3 DNA follows: TGTGCCAGCAGCTTGTTATCTAGCGGTGAAGAGACCCAGTACTTC. This codes for CASSLLSSGEETQYF.

The CDR3 bases are TGTGCCAGTACCCTAACAGGGACCCACGAGCAGTACTTC. This sequence encodes CASTLTGTHEQYF. V is TRBV19 and J is TRBJ2-7; TRBD1 might be the D (6 bases). The germline V gene encodes CDR1 LNHDA and CDR2 SQIVND (reference sequence). The CDR3 has 13 residues. The V end lost 7 bases, the J end lost 5 bases, and 15 bases lay between the germline ends.

The chain combines TRBV4-1 with TRBJ2-5; 9 bases align to TRBD2. After removal of 0 bases from V and 2 bases from J, the junction contained 7 bases not matched to a gene. This CDR3 region has 17 residues. Germline CDR1 is MGHRA and CDR2 is YSYEKL. CDR3 DNA: TGCGCCAGCAGCCAAGAATTGACTAGCGGAGTACAAGAGACCCAGTACTTC. Translated: CASSQELTSGVQETQYF.

This chain connects TRBV11-3 to TRBJ1-3; D remains unclear. The CDR3 has 14 residues. Germline-derived CDR1 and CDR2 are SGHNT and YENEEA. Trimming removed 5 bases at V and 0 bases at J, with 8 bases between. CDR3 sequence reads: CASSLGSSGNTIYF. DNA for the CDR3: TGTGCCAGCAGCCTCGGAAGCTCTGGAAACACCATATATTTT.

CDR3 sequence (DNA): TGCGCCAGCAGCTTAACCCCCTACGAGCAGTACTTC. The encoded protein is CASSLTPYEQYF. V and J are TRBV5-1 and TRBJ2-7; no clear D. The V end lost 2 bases, the J end lost 2 bases, and 5 bases lay between the germline ends. CDR1 SGHRS and CDR2 YFSETQ come from the germline V gene. This CDR3 is built from 12 residues.